The text below deals with one TCR beta chain. The data belong to a study of blood T cell repertoires in COVID-19. Overall study context: The United States, Italy and Spain supplied acute and convalescent COVID-19 samples.

V lost 5 bases and J 6 bases, leaving 18 bases between the germline ends. From germline, CDR1 is SGHRS and CDR2 YFSETQ. The CDR3 runs to 15 residues. Those enrolled, adults aged 18 to 89 years, came from 24 US areas. In the original analysis: Using reference gene primer amplification, nucleated cell counts were estimated. Assay used: immunoSEQ multiplex PCR; TCRdb lists only in-frame clones, some missing. V and J calls and clone size are given by that table; D and trimming were obtained from the DNA. The sample contains 400,000 to 550,000 clones, approximately 90% of which appear only once. The gene calls are TRBV5-1 and TRBJ2-1; weak D call: TRBD1 (5 bases). Material for sequencing was PBMCs or T cells enriched from blood (not recorded which). The receptor's source is a woman in her late teens or twenties with acute COVID-19. The CDR3: CASSPDIGRGNEQFF. CDR3 sequence (DNA): TGCGCCAGCAGTCCGGATATCGGAAGGGGCAATGAGCAGTTCTTC.